This TCR beta chain originates from a study of blood T cell repertoires in COVID-19. As for the study in general: Italy, Spain and the United States were the sources of the convalescent and acute COVID-19 samples.

Enrolment of Seattle patients took place during active infection, and they were followed longitudinally. Libraries were prepared by immunoSEQ multiplex PCR; TCRdb keeps only in-frame clonotypes and omits some of them. Of roughly 290,000 clones detected, 80% to 85% appear once; the ten largest clones hold around a sixth. This CDR3 region has 14 residues. Germline loops: CDR1 SGHAT, CDR2 FQNNGV. Trimming took 6 bases from V and 1 from J; bases not matched to a gene: 5. The clonotype originates from a person between 65 and 80 years old with COVID-19, enrolled during active disease. The rearrangement joins TRBV11-2 to TRBJ1-1; 7 positions agree with TRBD1. Sequencing was done on a sample of peripheral blood. The CDR3 nucleotides are TGTGCCAGCAGGTCCGACAGGGCGAACACTGAAGCTTTCTTT. The encoded protein is CASRSDRANTEAFF. Using reference TRBV11-2 and TRBJ1-1 for the parts outside the CDR3, the full variable domain is EAGVAQSPRYKIIEKRQSVAFWCNPISGHATLYWYQQILGQGPKLLIQFQNNGVVDDSQLPKDRFSAERLKGVDSTLKIQPAKLEDSAVYLCASRSDRANTEAFFGQGTRLTVV.